The 30 T cell receptor beta chains below all came from one sample that was sequenced in a study of beta chain features in type 1 diabetes. Every isolated RNA sample was fully reverse transcribed, so sequencing captured expressed TCRB transcripts. Method: immunoSEQ multiplex PCR; TCRdb's copy keeps in-frame clones and lacks some. The sample yields some 150,000 clones, roughly 9.3% seen once. The sequenced material came from central memory CD4+ T cells from blood. The origin of the receptors is a woman aged 40 to 50 in good health.

This clone was seen ten or more times. This chain uses TRBV5-1 with TRBJ2-3; 9 bases map to TRBD1. Per germline, CDR1 SGHRS and CDR2 YFSETQ. CDR3 size: 19 residues. After removal of 2 bases from V and 9 bases from J, the junction contained 22 bases not matched to a gene. The CDR3: CASSFEPSLQGAGTGTQYF. The CDR3, as DNA: TGCGCCAGCAGCTTCGAACCCTCTCTACAGGGGGCCGGGACAGGAACGCAGTATTTT.

In its sample, this clone was seen a few times. The chain has TRBV18 and TRBJ1-6; TRBD1 matches at 8 bases. The V segment lost 0 bases and the J segment 8 bases; nucleotides outside the gene matches: 3. Per germline, CDR1 KGHSH and CDR2 LQKENI. CDR3 length: 15 residues. As DNA, the CDR3 is TGTGCCAGCTCACCACCAGGACAGGGATATTCACCCCTCCACTTT. Translating it yields CASSPPGQGYSPLHF.

This clone was seen ten or more times. The CDR3 region is CASRGDLEAFF. As DNA, the CDR3 is TGTGCCAGCAGAGGAGACCTGGAGGCTTTCTTT. The rearrangement links TRBV6-1 to TRBJ1-1; D not certain. Trimming took off 6 bases at V and 11 bases at J, with 13 bases between the two ends. This CDR3 spans 11 amino acids. Looked up from germline, CDR1 is MNHNS and CDR2 is SASEGT.

This clone was found a few times. The J gene is TRBJ1-1, the V gene TRBV29-1; 10 bases are shared with TRBD1. Looked up from germline, CDR1 is SQVTM and CDR2 is ANQGSEA. This CDR3 is 13 amino acids long. J gave up 5 bases and V 3 bases, and 3 bases lay outside the gene matches. The CDR3: CSVEGQGQTEAFF. CDR3 in DNA: TGCAGCGTTGAGGGACAGGGGCAAACTGAAGCTTTCTTT.

This clone was counted between two and nine times. This chain joins TRBV9 and TRBJ2-1; D may be TRBD2 (7 bases). The CDR3 contains 21 residues. CDR1 and CDR2 from the germline V gene are SGDLS and YYNGEE. V lost 3 bases, J lost 3 bases, and 31 bases lay in between. For the CDR3, the DNA is TGTGCCAGCAGCGCCCGGGGGCGGAGGTCGAAGGGGGGGACCGACTACAATGAGCAGTTCTTC. It is translated as CASSARGRRSKGGTDYNEQFF.

V usage is TRBV4-2 and J usage is TRBJ2-3, with 9 bases aligning to TRBD2. The CDR3 runs to 16 residues. V lost 0 bases, J lost 6 bases, and 7 bases stayed unmatched. The germline gives CDR1 LGHNA, CDR2 YNFKEQ. CDR3 sequence: CASSQETGTSQDTQYF. CDR3 in DNA: TGTGCCAGCAGCCAAGAAACTGGGACTAGCCAGGATACGCAGTATTTT.

The sample holds a few counts of this clone. The J gene is TRBJ2-1, the V gene TRBV7-8, with D maybe TRBD1 (5 bases). The CDR3 contains 12 residues. Trimming pared 3 bases from V and 9 bases from J, leaving 9 bases between. The V gene's germline CDR1 is SGHVS and CDR2 FQNEAQ. CDR3 protein: CASSFRGAEQFF. Here the CDR3 DNA reads TGTGCCAGCAGCTTCCGTGGGGCTGAGCAGTTCTTC.

This clone was detected a few times. This chain joins TRBV5-6 and TRBJ2-7; TRBD2 aligns across 11 bases. The CDR3 runs 16 residues. Germline-derived CDR1 and CDR2 are SGHDT and YYEEEE. Trimming cost V 1 base and J 5 bases; bases outside gene matches: 8. CDR3 DNA: TGTGCCAGCAGCTTGCCTAGCGGGGGGCGTTCTCACGAGCAGTACTTC. It translates to CASSLPSGGRSHEQYF.

The rearrangement uses TRBV18 and TRBJ2-2, with 9 bases that match TRBD1. Germline-derived CDR1 and CDR2 are KGHSH and LQKENI. Trimming at V came to 3 bases and at J to 5 bases, leaving 4 bases not matched to a gene. The CDR3 has 15 amino acids. The CDR3 is CASSPIGQGTGELFF. In DNA, the CDR3 is TGTGCCAGCTCACCTATCGGACAGGGGACCGGGGAGCTGTTTTTT.

V usage is TRBV7-2 and J usage is TRBJ2-6; D possibly corresponds to TRBD1 (5 bases). The ends were cut back, 5 bases at V and 1 base at J, with 6 bases in the middle. The CDR3 spans 14 residues. Germline lookup yields CDR1 SGHTA and CDR2 FQGNSA. In DNA, the CDR3 is TGTGCCAGCAGCCACAGGTCTGGGGCCAACGTCCTGACTTTC. The encoded protein is CASSHRSGANVLTF.

This clone has just a few counts. V is TRBV6-5 and J is TRBJ1-3, with no clear D. The CDR3 extends over 15 amino acids. Trimming cost V 7 bases and J 0 bases, with 13 bases left between them. Germline CDR1 is MNHEY and CDR2 is SVGAGI. CDR3 DNA sequence: TGTGCCAGCACGTCAGGATCCCCCTCTGGAAACACCATATATTTT. Translating it yields CASTSGSPSGNTIYF.

V is TRBV7-2 and J is TRBJ2-4; 7 bases map to TRBD1. J was trimmed by 0 bases and V by 5 bases; bases with no gene match: 7. This CDR3 has 16 residues. Looked up from germline, CDR1 is SGHTA and CDR2 is FQGNSA. CDR3 protein: CASSQTGQIAKNIQYF. DNA of the CDR3: TGTGCCAGCAGCCAAACGGGACAGATAGCCAAAAACATTCAGTACTTC.

This clone was counted many times. The genes are TRBV7-9 and TRBJ2-2; a possible D gene is TRBD2 (7 bases). This CDR3 is built from 17 residues. V dropped 5 bases and J dropped 0 bases, with 16 bases sitting between them. Germline V gives CDR1 SEHNR, CDR2 FQNEAQ (reference sequence). The CDR3 here is CASSPRAGAPNTGELFF. The CDR3 DNA reads as TGTGCCAGCAGCCCCCGGGCGGGGGCCCCGAACACCGGGGAGCTGTTTTTT. Full variable domain (rest looked up from reference TRBV7-9 and TRBJ2-2): DTGVSQNPRHKITKRGQNVTFRCDPISEHNRLYWYRQTLGQGPEFLTYFQNEAQLEKSRLLSDRFSAERPKGSFSTLEIQRTEQGDSAMYLCASSPRAGAPNTGELFFGEGSRLTVL.

The chain employs TRBV5-1 and TRBJ1-2, with D possibly being TRBD1 (6 bases). The germline V gene has CDR1 SGHRS and CDR2 YFSETQ. The V end was cut by 7 bases, the J end by 4 bases, with 17 bases between. There are 14 residues in the CDR3. CDR3 in amino acids: CASGAGDRVYGYTF. The DNA for the CDR3 is TGCGCCAGCGGGGCAGGGGATCGGGTCTATGGCTACACCTTC.

The CDR3 coding sequence is TGTGCCAGCTCACTTAGAGACACCACCGGGGAGCTGTTTTTT. Its translation: CASSLRDTTGELFF. The chain has TRBV18 and TRBJ2-2; D is unclear. Trimming took 4 bases from V and 4 from J, leaving 10 bases between them. The germline V gene has CDR1 KGHSH and CDR2 LQKENI. The CDR3 runs 14 residues.

This chain joins TRBV9 and TRBJ2-3, with unresolved D. The CDR3 sequence is 15 residues long. Trimming stripped 6 bases from V and 6 bases from J, with 20 bases between. Per germline, CDR1 SGDLS and CDR2 YYNGEE. The CDR3 sequence: CASTRLGRLRDTQYF. The DNA for the CDR3 is TGTGCCAGCACGCGGCTAGGCCGGCTTCGGGATACGCAGTATTTT.

The rearrangement uses TRBV4-3 and TRBJ2-2; 7 nucleotides match TRBD2. CDR3 size: 16 residues. V trimming: 0 bases; J trimming: 7 bases; junction bases outside the gene matches: 8. CDR1 and CDR2 (germline): LGHNA, YSLEER. The CDR3 here is CASSQDRGREHGELFF. DNA of the CDR3: TGCGCCAGCAGCCAAGATCGAGGGAGGGAGCACGGGGAGCTGTTTTTT.

V is TRBV2 and J is TRBJ1-1; D uncertain. V lost 7 bases and J lost 10, with 19 bases in between. Germline V gives CDR1 SNHLY, CDR2 FYNNEI. The CDR3 extends over 13 amino acids. CDR3 residues: CASKSPNYRVAFF. The CDR3, as DNA: TGTGCCAGCAAGAGTCCGAACTACCGTGTAGCTTTCTTT.

This clone was counted between two and nine times. The gene calls are TRBV7-2 and TRBJ1-5; D not resolved. V dropped 5 bases and J dropped 1 base, with 9 bases sitting between them. CDR1 is SGHTA, CDR2 FQGNSA, per germline. This CDR3 has 14 amino acids. The CDR3 here is CASSPGGSNQPQHF. DNA for the CDR3: TGTGCCAGCAGCCCCGGCGGGAGCAATCAGCCCCAGCATTTT.

The CDR3 loop is CASSFSPRGQPQHF. CDR3 coding DNA: TGTGCCAGCAGTTTTTCCCCCCGAGGCCAGCCCCAGCATTTT. The gene calls are TRBV27 and TRBJ1-5; D is undetermined. The CDR3 extends over 14 amino acids. Looked up from germline, CDR1 is MNHEY and CDR2 is SMNVEV (reference sequence). The V end lost 3 bases, the J end lost 7 bases, and 13 bases lay between the germline ends.

This clone was observed a few times. The chain recombines TRBV7-2 with TRBJ1-5; 9 bases are a match to TRBD1. Germline V gives CDR1 SGHTA, CDR2 FQGNSA. After removal of 5 bases from V and 6 bases from J, the junction contained 2 bases not matched to a gene. CDR3 length equals 13 residues. The CDR3 loop is CASSTDRGQPQHF. The CDR3 bases are TGTGCCAGCAGCACGGACAGGGGTCAGCCCCAGCATTTT.

This clone was observed a few times. This chain links TRBV7-2 with TRBJ2-7; 7 bases map to TRBD2. CDR1 and CDR2 (germline): SGHTA, FQGNSA. The CDR3 length is 14 residues. With 4 bases clipped from V and 0 bases from J, the junction kept 3 bases outside the gene matches. The CDR3, as DNA: TGTGCCAGCAGCTCCGGCGGGGGCTCCTACGAGCAGTACTTC. Residues: CASSSGGGSYEQYF.

The chain couples TRBV10-2 to TRBJ2-5, with 7 bases fitting TRBD2. The CDR3 spans 15 residues. The V gene end was trimmed by 2 bases and the J gene end by 2 bases; junction bases not matched to a gene: 5. Germline loops: CDR1 WSHSY, CDR2 SAAADI. The CDR3 reads CASSEGGGPQETQYF. In DNA, the CDR3 is TGCGCCAGCAGTGAGGGCGGGGGACCGCAAGAGACCCAGTACTTC.

This clone has just a few counts. The chain links TRBV7-9 to TRBJ2-5, with TRBD1 identical over 8 bases. The J call is doubtful: the DNA matches TRBJ2-7 better. Germline CDR1 is SEHNR and CDR2 is FQNEAQ (reference sequence). The CDR3 length is 15 residues. CDR3 DNA: TGTGCCAGCAGCTTTAGCGGACAGGGTGCCTACGAGCAGTACTTC. Its translation is CASSFSGQGAYEQYF.

This clone has a handful of counts. The rearrangement uses TRBV7-2 and TRBJ2-7, with TRBD1 identical over 10 bases. CDR3 size: 13 residues. V lost 5 bases and J lost 6; bases outside the gene matches: 4. The germline V gene encodes CDR1 SGHTA and CDR2 FQGNSA. The CDR3 loop reads CASSRDRGSEQYF. CDR3 nucleotides: TGTGCCAGCAGCCGGGACAGGGGAAGCGAGCAGTACTTC. Together with reference TRBV7-2 and TRBJ2-7, the CDR3 gives the full variable domain: GAGVSQSPSNKVTEKGKDVELRCDPISGHTALYWYRQSLGQGLEFLIYFQGNSAPDKSGLPSDRFSAERTGGSVSTLTIQRTQQEDSAVYLCASSRDRGSEQYFGPGTRLTVT.

This clone was found a few times. This chain links TRBV2 with TRBJ1-3; possibly TRBD1 for D (6 bases). There are 14 residues in the CDR3. Trimming took off 6 bases at V and 0 bases at J, with 9 bases between the two ends. From germline, CDR1 is SNHLY and CDR2 FYNNEI. The CDR3 region is CASRRTDSGNTIYF. CDR3 in DNA: TGTGCCAGCAGGAGGACAGACTCTGGAAACACCATATATTTT.

This chain connects TRBV5-1 to TRBJ2-1; 8 positions agree with TRBD1. The CDR3 spans 15 residues. The junction had 12 bases not matched to a gene; V was cut back by 5 bases and J by 8 bases. CDR1 is SGHRS and CDR2 is YFSETQ in the germline V gene. CDR3 bases: TGCGCCAGCAGAGAATCCCCGCAGGGGGCCTATGAGCAGTTCTTC. It codes for CASRESPQGAYEQFF.

There are a few counts of this clone. The chain carries TRBV28 and TRBJ2-7; D not resolved. CDR3 length equals 13 residues. With 3 bases removed from V and 3 bases from J, the gap between germline ends came to 9 bases. Germline V gene lookup returns CDR1 MDHEN and CDR2 SYDVKM. This CDR3 reads CASSLGTFYEQYF. The CDR3 DNA is TGTGCCAGCAGTTTGGGCACGTTCTACGAGCAGTACTTC.

CDR3 in DNA: TGTGCCAGCCGACAGCAGAACACTGAAGCTTTCTTT. Its translation: CASRQQNTEAFF. The chain uses TRBV25-1 and TRBJ1-1; D is perhaps TRBD1 (5 bases). The V end lost 8 bases, the J end lost 1 base, and 8 bases lay between the germline ends. Germline loops: CDR1 MGHDK, CDR2 SYGVNS. The CDR3 is made up of 12 amino acids.

The chain links TRBV5-4 to TRBJ2-7, with TRBD1 matching over 9 bases. From germline, CDR1 is SGHNT and CDR2 YYREEE (reference sequence). This CDR3 is 14 amino acids long. The V and J ends lost 4 bases and 4 bases, in that order; junction bases with no gene match: 6. CDR3 DNA sequence: TGTGCCAGCAGCGCGGCGACAGGGGGGTACGAGCAGTACTTC. Protein product: CASSAATGGYEQYF.